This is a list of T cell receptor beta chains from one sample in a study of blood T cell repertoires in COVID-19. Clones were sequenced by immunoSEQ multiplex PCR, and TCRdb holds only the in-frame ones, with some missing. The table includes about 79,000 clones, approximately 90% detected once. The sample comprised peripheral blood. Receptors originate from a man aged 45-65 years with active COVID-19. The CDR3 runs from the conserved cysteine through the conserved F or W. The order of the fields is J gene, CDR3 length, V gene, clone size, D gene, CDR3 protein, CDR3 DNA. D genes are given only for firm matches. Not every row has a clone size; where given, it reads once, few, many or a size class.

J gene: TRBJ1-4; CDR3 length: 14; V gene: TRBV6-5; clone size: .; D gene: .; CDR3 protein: CASKGPGLGEKLFF; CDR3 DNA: TGTGCCAGCAAAGGTCCAGGGCTGGGTGAAAAACTGTTTTTT
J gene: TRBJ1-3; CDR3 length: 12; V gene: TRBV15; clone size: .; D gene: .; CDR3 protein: CATAWGENTIYF; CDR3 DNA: TGTGCCACGGCTTGGGGCGAAAACACCATATATTTT
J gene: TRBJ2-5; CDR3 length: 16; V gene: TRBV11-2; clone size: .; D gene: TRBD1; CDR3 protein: CASSLARQGARETQYF; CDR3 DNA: TGTGCCAGCAGCTTAGCGCGACAGGGGGCCAGAGAGACCCAGTACTTC
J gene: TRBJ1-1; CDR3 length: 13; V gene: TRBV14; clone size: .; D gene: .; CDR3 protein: CASSDSLNTEAFF; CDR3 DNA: TGTGCCAGCAGCGACAGTTTAAACACTGAAGCTTTCTTT
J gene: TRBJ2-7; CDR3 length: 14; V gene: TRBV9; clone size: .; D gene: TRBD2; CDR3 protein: CASSVDGGSYEQYF; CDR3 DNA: TGTGCCAGCAGCGTAGACGGGGGGTCCTACGAGCAGTACTTC
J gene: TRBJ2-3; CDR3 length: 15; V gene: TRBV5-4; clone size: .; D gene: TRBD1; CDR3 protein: CASIDRDRGTDTQYF; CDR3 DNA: TGTGCCAGCATTGACCGGGACAGGGGCACAGATACGCAGTATTTT
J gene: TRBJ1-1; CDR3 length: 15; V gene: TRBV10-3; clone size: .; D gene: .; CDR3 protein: CAISESGGMNTEAFF; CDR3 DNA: TGTGCCATCAGTGAGTCAGGCGGAATGAACACTGAAGCTTTCTTT
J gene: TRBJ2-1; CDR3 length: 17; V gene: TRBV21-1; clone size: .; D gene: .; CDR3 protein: CASSKEGLAGGHNEQFF; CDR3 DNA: TGTGCCAGCAGCAAAGAGGGACTAGCGGGGGGACACAATGAGCAGTTCTTC
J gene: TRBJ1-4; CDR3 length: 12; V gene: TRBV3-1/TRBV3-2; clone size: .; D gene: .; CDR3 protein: CASSPGLKKLFF; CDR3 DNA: TGTGCCAGCAGCCCGGGACTTAAAAAACTGTTTTTT
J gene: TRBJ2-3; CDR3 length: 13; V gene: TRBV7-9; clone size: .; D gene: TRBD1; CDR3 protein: CASTETGADTQYF; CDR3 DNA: TGTGCCAGCACCGAGACAGGGGCAGATACGCAGTATTTT
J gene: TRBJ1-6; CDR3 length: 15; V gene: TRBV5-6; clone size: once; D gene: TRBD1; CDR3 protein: CASSFRGPGNSPLHF; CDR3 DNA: TGTGCCAGCAGCTTCAGGGGGCCGGGTAATTCACCCCTCCACTTT
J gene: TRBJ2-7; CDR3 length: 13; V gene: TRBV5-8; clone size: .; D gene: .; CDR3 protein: CASSRGLRYEQYF; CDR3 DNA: TGTGCCAGCAGCCGCGGACTCCGCTACGAGCAGTACTTC
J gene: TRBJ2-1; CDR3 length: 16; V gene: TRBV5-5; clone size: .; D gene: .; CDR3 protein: CASSKGGDYQNNEQFF; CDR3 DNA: TGTGCCAGCAGCAAGGGGGGGGACTATCAAAACAATGAGCAGTTCTTC
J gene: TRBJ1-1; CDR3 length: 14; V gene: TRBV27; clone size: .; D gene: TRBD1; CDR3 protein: CASSSFGTGPEAFF; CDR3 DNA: TGTGCCAGCAGTTCTTTTGGGACAGGGCCTGAAGCTTTCTTT
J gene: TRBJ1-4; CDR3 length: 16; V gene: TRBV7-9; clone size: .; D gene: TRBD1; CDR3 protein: CASSPGQGATNEKLFF; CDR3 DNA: TGTGCCAGCAGCCCGGGACAGGGTGCAACTAATGAAAAACTGTTTTTT
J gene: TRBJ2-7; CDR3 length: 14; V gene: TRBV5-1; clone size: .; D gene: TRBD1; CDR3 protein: CASSEPGQGYEQYF; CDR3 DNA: TGCGCCAGCAGCGAGCCGGGACAGGGCTACGAGCAGTACTTC
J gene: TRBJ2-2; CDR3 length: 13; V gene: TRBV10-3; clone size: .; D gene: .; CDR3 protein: CAISAGNTGELFF; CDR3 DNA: TGTGCCATCAGTGCAGGGAACACCGGGGAGCTGTTTTTT
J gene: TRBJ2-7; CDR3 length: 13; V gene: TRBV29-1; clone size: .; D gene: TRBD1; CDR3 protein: CSASGTASYEQYF; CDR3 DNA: TGCAGCGCTTCCGGGACAGCCTCCTACGAGCAGTACTTC
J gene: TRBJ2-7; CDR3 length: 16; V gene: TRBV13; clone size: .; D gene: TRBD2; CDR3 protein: CASSTRPGLGPYEQYF; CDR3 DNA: TGTGCCAGCAGCACTAGGCCGGGACTAGGTCCCTACGAGCAGTACTTC
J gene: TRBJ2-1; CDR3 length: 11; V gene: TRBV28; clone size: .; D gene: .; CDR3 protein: CASSPGHRQFF; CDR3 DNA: TGTGCCAGCAGTCCGGGACACAGGCAGTTCTTC
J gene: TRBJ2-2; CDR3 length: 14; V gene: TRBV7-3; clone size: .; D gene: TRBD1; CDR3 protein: CASSLRQGAGELFF; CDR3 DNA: TGTGCCAGCAGCTTACGACAGGGAGCCGGGGAGCTGTTTTTT